Below, 31 T cell receptor beta chains from the same sample are listed, as sequenced in a study of spatial heterogeneity in lung cancer. Time point of the sample: sample taken at primary tumor resection. Whole RNA, which was extracted from tumor, nontumor lung tissue or frozen PBMC, was sequenced without any cell sorting. In TCRdb, the 5' RACE reads were re-called with MiXCR into one record per CDR3 protein. The table has about 13,000 distinct CDR3 sequences, 5.2% seen once. The sequencing used lung tumor tissue, collected at surgery. Receptor source: a human donor with early-stage non-small cell lung cancer.

This clonotype was detected ten times or more. This beta chain slipped into a library made for alpha chains as a stray read, so its size is not meaningful. The rearrangement links TRBV7-8 to TRBJ1-2, with TRBD1 as a possible D gene (5 bases). Trimming shortened V by 5 bases and J by 7 bases, and 20 bases separated the two germline ends. The CDR3 sequence is 15 residues long. Germline V gene data show CDR1 as SGHVS and CDR2 as FQNEAQ. In nucleotides, the CDR3 is TGTGCCAGCAGCCCTAAACAGGCCGTGGAGCGTGGCTACACCTTC. Residues: CASSPKQAVERGYTF.

This clonotype was counted ten times or more. The library was prepared for alpha chains; this beta chain is a stray read, so its frequency means little. The rearrangement joins TRBV20-1 to TRBJ1-2; TRBD1 might be the D (5 bases). CDR1 DFQATT and CDR2 SNEGSKA come from the germline V gene (reference sequence). There are 15 residues in the CDR3. The germline V and J ends were trimmed by 6 bases and 4 bases, with 21 bases remaining between them. The CDR3 here is CSAPVSRGSGYGYTF. The DNA of the CDR3 is TGCAGTGCCCCTGTTTCCCGGGGGAGCGGCTATGGCTACACCTTC.

This clonotype was seen ten or more times. For a library built for alpha chains, this beta chain is a stray read; little rests on its size. The CDR3 DNA reads TGTGCCAGCAGTCCATATGGACAGCGGGCAAAGGATGAGCAGTTCTTC. Encoded protein: CASSPYGQRAKDEQFF. The chain is built from TRBV12-3 or TRBV12-4 and TRBJ2-1; either TRBD1 or TRBD2 may fit D (6 bases each). V lost 5 bases and J lost 8, with 22 bases in between. The length of the CDR3 is 16 residues.

Regarding this clonotype: This beta chain represents an off-target read in a library built for alpha chains; its size is of limited meaning. V is TRBV6-2 or TRBV6-3 and J is TRBJ1-5; D gene uncertain. Trimming took 4 bases from V and 5 from J, leaving 15 bases between them. The CDR3 consists of 15 residues. CDR1 MNHEY and CDR2 SVGEGT come from the germline V gene. The CDR3 DNA sequence: TGTGCCAGCAGTTTCGACCGCGGGATAGATCAGCCCCAGCATTTT. This translates into CASSFDRGIDQPQHF.

This clonotype came up many times. This beta chain represents an off-target read in a library built for alpha chains; its size is of limited meaning. Written as DNA, the CDR3 is TGTGCCAGCAGTTACGGACAGCGACATAGCAATCAGCCCCAGCATTTT. Protein: CASSYGQRHSNQPQHF. The chain links TRBV6-6 to TRBJ1-5, with D perhaps TRBD1 (6 bases). The CDR3 covers 16 residues. V lost 2 bases and J 0 bases, leaving 11 bases between the germline ends. Germline V gene data show CDR1 as MNHNY and CDR2 as SVGAGI (reference sequence).

This clonotype was recorded many times. Within a library made for alpha chains, this beta chain is off target, and its count is uninformative. The chain joins TRBV20-1 to TRBJ2-2; 7 bases agree with TRBD2. Trimming took 1 base from V and 3 from J; bases not matched to a gene: 5. This CDR3 has 15 residues. CDR1 and CDR2 (germline): DFQATT, SNEGSKA (reference sequence). In DNA, the CDR3 is TGCAGTGCTAGAGTGCGGGGGTCTCACACCGGGGAGCTGTTTTTT. Translation gives CSARVRGSHTGELFF.

This clonotype counts as medium-sized (0.01 to 0.1%). This beta chain is a stray sequence in a library constructed for alpha chains; its clone size is not meaningful. This chain links TRBV6-2 or TRBV6-3 with TRBJ2-5, with D perhaps matching TRBD2 (5 bases). Trimming left V 9 bases short and J 9 bases short, with 17 bases between. The CDR3 is 12 amino acids. Germline V lookup: CDR1 MNHEY, CDR2 SVGEGT. CDR3 in amino acids: CASCHPAEAQYF. In DNA form, the CDR3 reads TGTGCCAGTTGCCACCCAGCGGAGGCCCAGTACTTC.

This clonotype was counted only a few times. Within a library made for alpha chains, this beta chain is off target, and its count is uninformative. This chain links TRBV3-1 with TRBJ2-3; D could derive from TRBD1 or TRBD2 (6 bases each). The germline V gene encodes CDR1 LGHDT and CDR2 YNNKEL (reference sequence). The CDR3 has 17 amino acids. V lost 4 bases, J lost 2 bases, and 19 bases lay in between. The CDR3 nucleotides read TGTGCCAGCAGCCTTAGAGGGGGGAGAGGGGTCACAGATACGCAGTATTTT. Its protein product is CASSLRGGRGVTDTQYF.

This clonotype has a count of ten or more. The library was designed around alpha chains, so this beta chain is a stray read whose abundance carries little weight. This chain joins TRBV10-3 and TRBJ2-3; D might be TRBD1 (6 bases). V was clipped by 6 bases and J by 1 base, with 11 bases between them. This CDR3 contains 14 residues. Germline CDR1 ENHRY, CDR2 SYGVKD. CDR3 coding DNA: TGTGCCATCAGCCAGGGGACGGGCACAGATACGCAGTATTTT. It is translated as CAISQGTGTDTQYF.

This clonotype has a count of ten or more. Relative to the germline gene, one junction end is altered; a read error may explain this. Since the library was made to target alpha chains, this beta chain is a stray read and its abundance is not meaningful. The rearrangement uses TRBV7-8 and TRBJ2-5, with D unresolved. CDR1 SGHVS and CDR2 FQNEAQ come from the germline V gene. The CDR3 totals 14 residues. The chain's CDR3 is CATSLDVSQETQYF. For the CDR3, the DNA is TGTGCCACCAGCTTAGACGTATCACAAGAGACCCAGTACTTC.

The sample holds many counts of this clonotype. This beta chain is a stray sequence in a library constructed for alpha chains; its clone size is not meaningful. The chain is built from TRBV12-3 or TRBV12-4 and TRBJ2-1; D is undetermined. The CDR3 covers 13 residues. Deletions cut 3 bases from V and 8 bases from J, with 11 bases between. The CDR3 loop is CASSFYLWDEQFF. Written as DNA, the CDR3 is TGTGCCAGCAGTTTCTATTTGTGGGATGAGCAGTTCTTC.

This clonotype appeared many times. Found in a library prepared for alpha chains, this beta chain is an off-target read, and its abundance has little meaning. V is TRBV6-5 and J is TRBJ2-1; 8 bases map to TRBD2. This CDR3 is 15 amino acids long. With V trimmed by 4 bases and J by 4 bases, 6 bases remained unmatched. Germline values: CDR1 MNHEY, CDR2 SVGAGI. The CDR3 is CASSSNGGGYNEQFF. CDR3 bases: TGTGCCAGCAGTTCTAACGGGGGGGGTTACAATGAGCAGTTCTTC.

Many counts were recorded for this clonotype. Because the library targeted alpha chains, this beta chain is an off-target read whose size means little. This sequence joins TRBV18 and TRBJ1-2; 7 bases are shared with TRBD1. Germline V gene data show CDR1 as KGHSH and CDR2 as LQKENI. The CDR3 consists of 15 residues. Trimming took 3 bases from V and 4 from J; bases not matched to a gene: 8. The CDR3 region is CASSPPDRMSYGYTF. CDR3 DNA: TGTGCCAGCTCACCCCCGGACAGGATGTCCTATGGCTACACCTTC.

Of note for this clonotype: With the library built for alpha chains, this beta chain is off target and its frequency is not meaningful. The chain has TRBV7-2 and TRBJ1-5; tentative D call: TRBD1 (5 bases). Between the trimmed V and J ends, which lost 5 bases and 6 bases, there was a span of 11 bases. From germline, CDR1 is SGHTA and CDR2 FQGNSA. The CDR3 runs 13 residues. CDR3: CASSSREVQPQHF. For the CDR3, the DNA is TGTGCCAGCAGCAGCAGGGAGGTTCAGCCCCAGCATTTT.

This clonotype was observed many times. As an off-target read in a library built for alpha chains, this beta chain has a frequency of little significance. J is TRBJ2-2 and V is TRBV7-3, with 12 bases matching TRBD1. V lost 4 bases to trimming and J lost 4 bases; unmatched junction nucleotides: 4. Germline V lookup: CDR1 SGHTA, CDR2 FQGTGA. The CDR3 covers 16 residues. Here the CDR3 reads CASSWGQGASTGELFF. The CDR3 nucleotides are TGTGCCAGCAGCTGGGGACAGGGGGCTAGCACCGGGGAGCTGTTTTTT.

This clonotype was detected ten times or more. Within a library made for alpha chains, this beta chain is off target, and its count is uninformative. The chain combines TRBV20-1 with TRBJ2-5, with 8 bases identical to TRBD2. The CDR3 runs to 14 residues. Losses at the gene ends were 3 bases for V and 7 bases for J; bases not matched to a gene: 10. Germline CDR1 and CDR2: DFQATT and SNEGSKA (reference sequence). CDR3 in amino acids: CSASPGTRVWTQYF. CDR3 coding DNA: TGCAGTGCTAGCCCCGGGACTAGGGTTTGGACCCAGTACTTC.

The sample holds many counts of this clonotype. Little can be read into the size of this beta chain, an off-target read in a library designed for alpha chains. V usage is TRBV28 and J usage is TRBJ1-2; D not certain. Germline CDR1 and CDR2: MDHEN and SYDVKM. Between the trimmed V and J ends, which lost 2 bases and 8 bases, there was a span of 9 bases. The CDR3 runs to 12 residues. CDR3 nucleotide sequence: TGTGCCAGCAGTTTAGGGCCTAGAGGCTACACCTTC. Translated, it gives CASSLGPRGYTF.

This clonotype was found many times. This beta chain is an unintended read in a library built for alpha chains; its size means little. The chain uses TRBV5-6 and TRBJ2-5, with D possibly matching TRBD1 (7 bases). The CDR3 is 16 residues long. The germline V gene has CDR1 SGHDT and CDR2 YYEEEE. V was pared by 0 bases and J by 0 bases, with 12 bases between. This chain's CDR3 is CASSLVPGGYQETQYF. CDR3 sequence (DNA): TGTGCCAGCAGCTTGGTCCCAGGGGGGTACCAAGAGACCCAGTACTTC.

This clonotype came up many times. This beta chain is an off-target read within a library intended for alpha chains, so its frequency means little. V usage is TRBV11-2 and J usage is TRBJ2-3, with 8 bases identical to TRBD1. Germline lookup yields CDR1 SGHAT and CDR2 FQNNGV. V was pared by 5 bases and J by 2 bases, with 6 bases of the junction left unmatched. The CDR3 has 15 residues. The CDR3 sequence is CASSTGQGYTDTQYF. DNA for the CDR3: TGTGCCAGCAGCACAGGACAGGGTTACACAGATACGCAGTATTTT.

This clonotype has ten or more counts. Because this beta chain is a stray read in a library intended to capture alpha chains, its abundance should not be given much weight. The gene calls are TRBV6-1 and TRBJ2-1; 16 bases map to TRBD2. The V segment lost 7 bases and the J segment 7 bases; nucleotides outside the gene matches: 7. Per the germline V gene, CDR1 is MNHNS and CDR2 is SASEGT. This CDR3 has 16 residues. CDR3 in amino acids: CASTGTSGGASNEQFF. For the CDR3, the DNA is TGTGCCAGCACCGGGACTAGCGGGGGGGCGAGTAATGAGCAGTTCTTC.

This clonotype was detected ten times or more. For a library built for alpha chains, this beta chain is a stray read; little rests on its size. J is TRBJ1-2 and V is TRBV5-1; D unresolved. V was clipped by 0 bases and J by 0 bases, with 6 bases between them. CDR1 SGHRS and CDR2 YFSETQ come from the germline V gene. The CDR3 consists of 14 residues. The CDR3 region has the DNA TGCGCCAGCAGCTTGGGCAGCACTAACTATGGCTACACCTTC. The encoded protein is CASSLGSTNYGYTF.

Many counts were recorded for this clonotype. Since it is a stray read in a library aimed at alpha chains, this beta chain has a size that is not meaningful. The rearrangement uses TRBV12-3 or TRBV12-4 and TRBJ1-4; 8 bases are shared with TRBD1. CDR3 length: 16 residues. The J segment lost 2 bases and the V segment lost 5 bases, leaving 7 bases of the junction unmatched. This chain's CDR3 is CASSPGQGVTNEKLFF. As DNA, the CDR3 is TGTGCCAGCAGTCCCGGACAGGGAGTTACTAATGAAAAACTGTTTTTT.

This clonotype was counted many times. In a library made to pick up alpha chains, this beta chain is a stray read with a size that means little. This chain links TRBV5-6 with TRBJ2-5, with unresolved D. The germline V gene encodes CDR1 SGHDT and CDR2 YYEEEE. Trimming took 0 bases from V and 5 from J, leaving 8 bases between them. The CDR3 length is 13 residues. This chain's CDR3 is CASSLVGTETQYF. CDR3 DNA sequence: TGTGCCAGCAGCTTGGTGGGTACGGAGACCCAGTACTTC.

This clonotype was seen at least ten times. This beta chain slipped into a library made for alpha chains as a stray read, so its size is not meaningful. The V and J genes are TRBV5-1 and TRBJ2-4, with D possibly matching TRBD2 (7 bases). With 0 bases removed from V and 1 base from J, the gap between germline ends came to 14 bases. This CDR3 spans 17 amino acids. In germline, CDR1 is SGHRS, CDR2 YFSETQ. In DNA, the CDR3 is TGCGCCAGCAGCTTGGCAACAGGGAGGGAGGCCAAAAACATTCAGTACTTC. Translation gives CASSLATGREAKNIQYF.

The sample holds a few counts of this clonotype. This beta chain was picked up by a library intended for alpha chains and is off target, so its count carries little meaning. The chain combines TRBV5-1 with TRBJ2-7; perhaps TRBD2 as D (5 bases). Per the germline V gene, CDR1 is SGHRS and CDR2 is YFSETQ. This CDR3 comprises 13 residues. V dropped 1 base and J dropped 5 bases, with 10 bases sitting between them. The CDR3 DNA follows: TGCGCCAGCAGCTTGATCCGGGGTAACGAGCAGTACTTC. Translating gives CASSLIRGNEQYF.

The sample holds many counts of this clonotype. This beta chain is a stray read from a library made for alpha chains; its abundance is not meaningful. The gene calls are TRBV6-2 or TRBV6-3 and TRBJ2-2; 7 positions agree with TRBD2. The CDR3 extends over 16 amino acids. Germline V CDR1 and CDR2: MNHEY, SVGEGT. The junction had 8 bases not matched to a gene; V was cut back by 5 bases and J by 2 bases. The CDR3 loop is CASSRPGGINTGELFF. DNA for the CDR3: TGTGCCAGCAGTCGGCCGGGGGGAATAAACACCGGGGAGCTGTTTTTT.

This clonotype was seen repeatedly, ten times or more. The library was prepared for alpha chains; this beta chain is a stray read, so its frequency means little. The V call is TRBV12-3 or TRBV12-4, the J call TRBJ2-3, with 10 positions matching TRBD1. This CDR3 region has 13 residues. V lost 6 bases and J lost 4; bases outside the gene matches: 1. The CDR3: CASSGQGADTQYF. The CDR3 DNA is TGTGCCAGCAGCGGACAGGGGGCAGATACGCAGTATTTT.

This clonotype is labeled as large. A library made for alpha chains picked up this beta chain off target, so its size means little. The chain has TRBV12-3 or TRBV12-4 and TRBJ2-3, with D possibly being TRBD2 (5 bases). This CDR3 is built from 14 residues. With 6 bases removed from V and 2 bases from J, the gap between germline ends came to 12 bases. The DNA for the CDR3 is TGTGCCAGCAGCTCCGGGATTACCACAGATACGCAGTATTTT. It yields the protein CASSSGITTDTQYF.

With respect to this clonotype: This beta chain is a stray sequence in a library constructed for alpha chains; its clone size is not meaningful. The chain recombines TRBV12-5 with TRBJ2-1, with D possibly being TRBD1 (6 bases). Per the germline V gene, CDR1 is LGHNT and CDR2 is FRNRAP. This CDR3 contains 14 residues. The V gene lost 1 base and the J gene lost 6 bases, with 10 bases spanning the gap. The CDR3, as DNA: TGTGCTAGTGGTTTGGGGGACAAGGTCAATGAGCAGTTCTTC. It specifies CASGLGDKVNEQFF.

In its sample, this clonotype was seen many times. Because this beta chain is a stray read in a library intended to capture alpha chains, its abundance should not be given much weight. The V and J genes are TRBV27 and TRBJ1-3, with D unclear. V dropped 5 bases and J dropped 0 bases, with 11 bases sitting between them. The germline gives CDR1 MNHEY, CDR2 SMNVEV (reference sequence). The CDR3 runs 15 residues. The chain's CDR3 is CASSPGAISGNTIYF. DNA for the CDR3: TGTGCCAGCAGTCCCGGCGCGATCTCTGGAAACACCATATATTTT.

The sample holds many counts of this clonotype. For a library built for alpha chains, this beta chain is a stray read; little rests on its size. The chain recombines TRBV20-1 with TRBJ1-1; D is ambiguous. This CDR3 region has 13 residues. Germline CDR1 reads DFQATT; CDR2 reads SNEGSKA (reference sequence). V was clipped by 5 bases and J by 10 bases, with 20 bases between them. The CDR3 region is CSAQVDGPAGAFF. CDR3 sequence (DNA): TGCAGTGCTCAGGTGGATGGGCCGGCGGGAGCTTTCTTT.